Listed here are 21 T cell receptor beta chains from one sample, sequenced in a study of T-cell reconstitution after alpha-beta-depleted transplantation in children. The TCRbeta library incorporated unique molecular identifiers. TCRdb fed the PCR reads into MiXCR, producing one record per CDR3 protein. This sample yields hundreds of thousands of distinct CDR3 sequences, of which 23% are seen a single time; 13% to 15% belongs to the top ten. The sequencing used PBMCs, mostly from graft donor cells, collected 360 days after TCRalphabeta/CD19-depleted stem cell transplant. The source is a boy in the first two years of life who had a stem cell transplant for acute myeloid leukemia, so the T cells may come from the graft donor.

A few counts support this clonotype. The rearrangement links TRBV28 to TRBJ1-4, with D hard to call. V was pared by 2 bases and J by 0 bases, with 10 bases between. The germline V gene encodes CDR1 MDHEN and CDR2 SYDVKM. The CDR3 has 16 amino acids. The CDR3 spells CASSLTLVATNEKLFF. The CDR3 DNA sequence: TGTGCCAGCAGTTTAACCCTAGTTGCAACTAATGAAAAACTGTTTTTT. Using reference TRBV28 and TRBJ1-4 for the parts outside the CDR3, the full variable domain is DVKVTQSSRYLVKRTGEKVFLECVQDMDHENMFWYRQDPGLGLRLIYFSYDVKMKEKGDIPEGYSVSREKKERFSLILESASTNQTSMYLCASSLTLVATNEKLFFGSGTQLSVL.

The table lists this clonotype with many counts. The CDR3 spells CASSLDLRTSMHEQFF. Here the CDR3 DNA reads TGTGCCAGCAGCTTAGATCTGAGGACTAGCATGCATGAGCAGTTCTTC. This chain uses TRBV11-2 with TRBJ2-1, with TRBD2 identical over 8 bases. From germline, CDR1 is SGHAT and CDR2 FQNNGV. The CDR3 has 16 amino acids. With V trimmed by 0 bases and J by 8 bases, 9 bases remained unmatched.

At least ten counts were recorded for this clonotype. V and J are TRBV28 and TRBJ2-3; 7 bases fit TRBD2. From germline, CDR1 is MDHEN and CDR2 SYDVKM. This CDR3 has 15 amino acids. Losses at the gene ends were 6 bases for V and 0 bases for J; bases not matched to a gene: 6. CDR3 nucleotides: TGTGCCAGCAGCCTTAGCGGGCGAAGCACAGATACGCAGTATTTT. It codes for CASSLSGRSTDTQYF. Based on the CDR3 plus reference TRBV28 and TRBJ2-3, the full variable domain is DVKVTQSSRYLVKRTGEKVFLECVQDMDHENMFWYRQDPGLGLRLIYFSYDVKMKEKGDIPEGYSVSREKKERFSLILESASTNQTSMYLCASSLSGRSTDTQYFGPGTRLTVL.

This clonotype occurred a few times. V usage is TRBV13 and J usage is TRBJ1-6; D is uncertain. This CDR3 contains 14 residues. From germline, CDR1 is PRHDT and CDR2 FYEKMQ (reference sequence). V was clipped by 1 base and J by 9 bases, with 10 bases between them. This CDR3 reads CASSLVGNGSPLHF. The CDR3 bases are TGTGCCAGCAGCTTAGTGGGTAACGGTTCACCCCTCCACTTT.

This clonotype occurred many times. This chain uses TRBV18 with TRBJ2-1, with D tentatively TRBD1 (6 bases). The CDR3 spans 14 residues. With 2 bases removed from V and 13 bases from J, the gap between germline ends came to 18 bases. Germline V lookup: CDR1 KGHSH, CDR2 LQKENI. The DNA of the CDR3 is TGTGCCAGCTCACCAATGGGGATTACAGGGCCCCAGTTCTTC. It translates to CASSPMGITGPQFF.

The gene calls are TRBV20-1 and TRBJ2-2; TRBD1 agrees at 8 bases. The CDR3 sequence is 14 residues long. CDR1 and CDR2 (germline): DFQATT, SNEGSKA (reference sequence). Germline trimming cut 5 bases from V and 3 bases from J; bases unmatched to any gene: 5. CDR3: CSADRGWDTGELFF. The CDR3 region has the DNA TGCAGTGCTGACAGGGGATGGGACACCGGGGAGCTGTTTTTT.

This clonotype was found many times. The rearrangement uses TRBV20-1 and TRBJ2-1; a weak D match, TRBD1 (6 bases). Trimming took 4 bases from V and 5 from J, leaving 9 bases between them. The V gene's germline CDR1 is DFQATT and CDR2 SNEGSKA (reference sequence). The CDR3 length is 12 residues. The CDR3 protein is CSAIGQHNEQFF. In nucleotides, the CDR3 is TGCAGTGCTATAGGACAGCACAATGAGCAGTTCTTC.

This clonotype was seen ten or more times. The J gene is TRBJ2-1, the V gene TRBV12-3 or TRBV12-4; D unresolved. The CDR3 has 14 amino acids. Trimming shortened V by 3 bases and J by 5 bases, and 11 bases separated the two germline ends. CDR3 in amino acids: CASSLLVRDNEQFF. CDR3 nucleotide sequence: TGTGCCAGCAGTTTGTTGGTGCGAGACAATGAGCAGTTCTTC.

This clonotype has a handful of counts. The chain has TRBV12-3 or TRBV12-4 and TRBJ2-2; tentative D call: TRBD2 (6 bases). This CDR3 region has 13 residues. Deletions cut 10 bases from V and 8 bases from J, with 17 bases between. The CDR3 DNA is TGTGCCATCCGGGACTGGCAGGAGGGGGAGCTGTTTTTT. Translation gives CAIRDWQEGELFF.

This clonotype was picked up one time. CDR3: CASSFEGSEAFF. The CDR3 DNA follows: TGTGCCAGCAGTTTTGAAGGTTCTGAAGCTTTCTTT. The chain has TRBV12-3 or TRBV12-4 and TRBJ1-1; D unresolved. There are 12 residues in the CDR3. Trimming cost V 3 bases and J 6 bases, with 8 bases left between them.

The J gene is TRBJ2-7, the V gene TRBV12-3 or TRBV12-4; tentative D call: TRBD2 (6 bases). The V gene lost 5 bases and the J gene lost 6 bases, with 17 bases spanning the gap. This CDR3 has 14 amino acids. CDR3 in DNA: TGTGCCAGCAGTGGAACGGAGGGGTACGGCGAGCAGTACTTC. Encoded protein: CASSGTEGYGEQYF.

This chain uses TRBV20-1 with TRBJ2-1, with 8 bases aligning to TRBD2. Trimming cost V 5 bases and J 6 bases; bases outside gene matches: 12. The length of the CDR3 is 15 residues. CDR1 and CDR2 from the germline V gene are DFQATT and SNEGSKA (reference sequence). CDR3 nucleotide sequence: TGCAGTGCTTTAGGGACTAGTACTAAACCCAATGAGCAGTTCTTC. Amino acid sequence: CSALGTSTKPNEQFF.

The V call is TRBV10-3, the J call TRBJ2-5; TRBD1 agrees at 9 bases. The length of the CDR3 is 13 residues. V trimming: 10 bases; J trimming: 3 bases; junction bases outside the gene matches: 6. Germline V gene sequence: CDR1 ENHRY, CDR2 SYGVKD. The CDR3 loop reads CATMDRGEETQYF. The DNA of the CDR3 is TGTGCCACCATGGACAGGGGAGAAGAGACCCAGTACTTC.

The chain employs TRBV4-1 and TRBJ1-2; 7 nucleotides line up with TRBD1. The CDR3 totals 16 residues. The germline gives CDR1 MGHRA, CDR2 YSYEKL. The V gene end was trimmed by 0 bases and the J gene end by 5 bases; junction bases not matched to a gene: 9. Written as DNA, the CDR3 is TGCGCCAGCAGCCAAGATAACTATGGGACAGCTTATGGCTACACCTTC. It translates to CASSQDNYGTAYGYTF.

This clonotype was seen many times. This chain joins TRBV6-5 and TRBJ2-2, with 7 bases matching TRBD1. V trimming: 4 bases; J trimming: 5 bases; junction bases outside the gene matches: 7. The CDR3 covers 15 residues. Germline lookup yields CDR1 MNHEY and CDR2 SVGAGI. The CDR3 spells CASSSRLQGTGELFF. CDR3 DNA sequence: TGTGCCAGCAGTTCGCGATTACAGGGGACCGGGGAGCTGTTTTTT.

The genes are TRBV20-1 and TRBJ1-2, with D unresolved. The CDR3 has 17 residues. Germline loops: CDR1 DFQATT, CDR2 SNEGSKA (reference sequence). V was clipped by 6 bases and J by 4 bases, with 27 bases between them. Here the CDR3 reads CSAHLSWPSDKPYGYTF. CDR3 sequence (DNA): TGCAGTGCCCATCTTTCGTGGCCCAGCGACAAACCCTATGGCTACACCTTC.

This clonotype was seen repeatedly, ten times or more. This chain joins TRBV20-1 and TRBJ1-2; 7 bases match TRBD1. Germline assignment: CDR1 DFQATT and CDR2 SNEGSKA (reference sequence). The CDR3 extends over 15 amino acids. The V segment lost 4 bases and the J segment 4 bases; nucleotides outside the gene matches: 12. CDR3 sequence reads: CSAIQGQVVGYGYTF. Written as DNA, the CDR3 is TGCAGTGCTATACAAGGACAGGTTGTAGGCTATGGCTACACCTTC.

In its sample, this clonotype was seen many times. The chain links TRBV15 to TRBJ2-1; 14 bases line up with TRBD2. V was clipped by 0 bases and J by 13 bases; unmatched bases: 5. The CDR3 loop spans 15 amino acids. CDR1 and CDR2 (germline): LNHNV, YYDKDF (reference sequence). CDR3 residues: CATSREGLAGESQFF. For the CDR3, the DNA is TGTGCCACCAGCAGAGAGGGACTAGCGGGGGAGAGTCAGTTCTTC.

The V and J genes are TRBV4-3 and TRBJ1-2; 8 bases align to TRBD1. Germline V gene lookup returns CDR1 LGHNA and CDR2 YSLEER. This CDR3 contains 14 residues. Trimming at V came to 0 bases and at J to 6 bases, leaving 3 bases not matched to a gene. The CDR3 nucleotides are TGCGCCAGCAGCCAAGATGGACAGGGACATGGCTACACCTTC. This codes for CASSQDGQGHGYTF.

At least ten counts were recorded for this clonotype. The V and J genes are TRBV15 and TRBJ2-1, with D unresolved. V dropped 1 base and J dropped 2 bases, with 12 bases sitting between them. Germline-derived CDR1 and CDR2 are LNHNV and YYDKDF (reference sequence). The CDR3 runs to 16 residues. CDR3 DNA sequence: TGTGCCACCAGCAGAGCGTCAACGCTCGCCTACAATGAGCAGTTCTTC. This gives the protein CATSRASTLAYNEQFF.

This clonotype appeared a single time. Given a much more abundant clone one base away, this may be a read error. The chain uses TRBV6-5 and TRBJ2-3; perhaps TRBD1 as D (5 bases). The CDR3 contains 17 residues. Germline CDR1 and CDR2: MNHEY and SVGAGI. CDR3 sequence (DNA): TGTGCCAGCAGTTACTCGAAAGGGGCGCGGAGCACAGGTACGCAGTATTTT. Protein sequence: CASSYSKGARSTGTQYF.